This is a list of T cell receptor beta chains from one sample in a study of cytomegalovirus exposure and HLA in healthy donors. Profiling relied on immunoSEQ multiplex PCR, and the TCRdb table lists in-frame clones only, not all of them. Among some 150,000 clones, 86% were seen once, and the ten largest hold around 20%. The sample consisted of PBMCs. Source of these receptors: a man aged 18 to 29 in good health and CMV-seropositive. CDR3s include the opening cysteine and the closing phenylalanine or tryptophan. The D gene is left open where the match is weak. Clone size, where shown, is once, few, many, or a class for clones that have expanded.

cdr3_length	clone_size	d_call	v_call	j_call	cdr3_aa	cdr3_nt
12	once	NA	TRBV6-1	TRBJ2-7	CASSDQGRARYF	TGTGCCAGCAGTGATCAGGGTAGGGCCCGGTACTTC
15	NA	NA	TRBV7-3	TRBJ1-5	CASSSLGEKGQPQHF	TGTGCCAGCAGCTCCCTCGGGGAGAAGGGTCAGCCCCAGCATTTT
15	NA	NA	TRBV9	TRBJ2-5	CASSKNKRTQETQYF	TGTGCCAGCAGCAAGAATAAGCGGACCCAAGAGACCCAGTACTTC
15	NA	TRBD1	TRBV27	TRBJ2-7	CASSSTGGYHYEQYF	TGTGCCAGCAGTTCTACAGGGGGCTACCACTACGAGCAGTACTTC
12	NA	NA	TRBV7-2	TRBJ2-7	CASSLDYVEQYF	TGTGCCAGCAGCTTAGACTACGTCGAGCAGTACTTC
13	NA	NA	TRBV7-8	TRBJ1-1	CASSPGGPPRPFF	TGTGCCAGCAGCCCCGGGGGTCCACCCAGACCTTTCTTT
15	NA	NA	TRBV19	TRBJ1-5	CASSRLSDRNQPQHF	TGTGCCAGTAGTCGCCTCTCAGATCGCAATCAGCCCCAGCATTTT
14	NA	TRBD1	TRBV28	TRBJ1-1	CASSQTGGYTEAFF	TGTGCCAGCAGCCAGACAGGGGGCTACACTGAAGCTTTCTTT
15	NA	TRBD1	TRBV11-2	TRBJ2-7	CASSLLGQGTYEQYF	TGTGCCAGCAGCCTCTTGGGACAGGGGACCTACGAGCAGTACTTC
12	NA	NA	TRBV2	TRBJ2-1	CASEESYNEQFF	TGTGCCAGCGAGGAGAGCTACAATGAGCAGTTCTTC
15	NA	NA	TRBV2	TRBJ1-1	CASSESGLPNTEAFF	TGTGCCAGCAGTGAATCGGGACTCCCGAACACTGAAGCTTTCTTT
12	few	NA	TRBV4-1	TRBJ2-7	CASSRWLGEQYF	TGCGCCAGCAGCCGATGGCTCGGGGAGCAGTACTTC
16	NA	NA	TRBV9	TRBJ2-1	CASSSGGESSYNEQFF	TGTGCCAGCAGCAGCGGAGGGGAGAGCTCCTACAATGAGCAGTTCTTC
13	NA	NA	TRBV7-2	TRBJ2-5	CASSLGASSFQYF	TGTGCCAGCAGCTTAGGGGCCTCTTCCTTCCAGTACTTC
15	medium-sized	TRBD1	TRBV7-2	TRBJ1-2	CASSLGPGGLYGYTF	TGTGCCAGCAGCTTAGGGCCAGGGGGCCTCTATGGCTACACCTTC
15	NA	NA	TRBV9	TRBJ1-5	CASSVDSYSNQPQHF	TGTGCCAGCAGCGTTGACAGCTATAGCAATCAGCCCCAGCATTTT
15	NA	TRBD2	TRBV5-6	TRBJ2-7	CASSLATSGAAEQYF	TGTGCCAGCAGCTTGGCAACTAGCGGGGCCGCCGAGCAGTACTTC
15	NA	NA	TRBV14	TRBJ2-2	CASRGRGRGTGELFF	TGTGCCAGCAGAGGTCGAGGGCGCGGCACCGGGGAGCTGTTTTTT
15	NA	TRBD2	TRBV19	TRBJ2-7	CASSFGTSGLYEQYF	TGTGCCAGTAGTTTCGGGACTAGCGGTTTGTACGAGCAGTACTTC
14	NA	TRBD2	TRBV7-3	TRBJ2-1	CASSFPAGGSEQFF	TGTGCCAGCAGCTTCCCAGCGGGGGGCAGTGAGCAGTTCTTC
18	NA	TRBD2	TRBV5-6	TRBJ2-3	CASSGTSGSPQFTDTQYF	TGTGCCAGCAGCGGTACTAGCGGGAGCCCCCAATTCACAGATACGCAGTATTTT
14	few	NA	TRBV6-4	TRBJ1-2	CASSAGPTNYGYTF	TGTGCCAGCAGTGCAGGGCCTACTAACTATGGCTACACCTTC
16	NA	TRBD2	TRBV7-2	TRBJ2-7	CASSLGISGGVYEQYF	TGTGCCAGCAGCTTAGGAATTAGCGGGGGTGTCTACGAGCAGTACTTC
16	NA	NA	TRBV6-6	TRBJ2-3	CASSYSGGGARDTQYF	TGTGCCAGCAGTTACTCGGGCGGCGGGGCGAGGGATACGCAGTATTTT
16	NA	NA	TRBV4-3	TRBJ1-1	CASSQHLTGWNTEAFF	TGCGCCAGCAGCCAACATCTAACGGGGTGGAACACTGAAGCTTTCTTT
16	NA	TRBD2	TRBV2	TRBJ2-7	CASRARLAGGLLEQYF	TGTGCCAGCAGGGCCCGACTAGCGGGAGGCCTCCTCGAGCAGTACTTC
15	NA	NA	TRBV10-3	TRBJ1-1	CAISESADLNTEAFF	TGTGCCATCAGTGAGTCGGCGGATTTGAACACTGAAGCTTTCTTT
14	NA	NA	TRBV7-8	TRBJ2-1	CASSFASSYNEQFF	TGTGCCAGCAGCTTCGCCAGCTCCTACAATGAGCAGTTCTTC
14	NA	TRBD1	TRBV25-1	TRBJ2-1	CASCRDREVDEQFF	TGTGCCAGTTGCCGGGACAGGGAGGTCGATGAGCAGTTCTTC
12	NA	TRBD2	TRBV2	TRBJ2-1	CASGLAAHEQFF	TGTGCCAGCGGTCTAGCGGCGCATGAGCAGTTCTTC
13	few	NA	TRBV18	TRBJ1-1	CASSRGQNTEAFF	TGTGCCAGCTCACGGGGACAGAACACTGAAGCTTTCTTT
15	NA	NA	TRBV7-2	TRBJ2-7	CASSLGSGRAYEQYF	TGTGCCAGCAGCTTAGGTTCGGGCAGGGCCTACGAGCAGTACTTC
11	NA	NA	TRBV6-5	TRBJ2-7	CASILAYEQYF	TGTGCCAGCATCCTAGCATACGAGCAGTACTTC
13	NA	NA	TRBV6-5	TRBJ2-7	CASTQPPTGEQYF	TGTGCCAGCACCCAACCCCCCACGGGCGAGCAGTACTTC
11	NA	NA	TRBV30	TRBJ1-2	CAWQPGGGYTF	TGTGCCTGGCAACCGGGGGGAGGCTACACCTTC
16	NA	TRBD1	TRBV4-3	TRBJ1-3	CASSQFFTGGANTIYF	TGCGCCAGCAGCCAATTCTTTACAGGGGGTGCAAACACCATATATTTT
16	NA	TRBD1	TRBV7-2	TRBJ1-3	CASSPAQGATGNTIYF	TGTGCCAGCAGCCCGGCACAGGGGGCGACGGGAAACACCATATATTTT
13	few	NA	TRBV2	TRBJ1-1	CASSGGDGTEAFF	TGTGCCAGCAGTGGGGGGGACGGGACTGAAGCTTTCTTT
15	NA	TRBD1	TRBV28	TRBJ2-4	CASSGQGLAKNIQYF	TGTGCCAGCAGCGGACAGGGGCTAGCCAAAAACATTCAGTACTTC
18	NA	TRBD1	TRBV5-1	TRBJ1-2	CASSLELGTGGSDYGYTF	TGCGCCAGCAGCTTGGAGCTAGGGACAGGGGGTTCAGACTATGGCTACACCTTC
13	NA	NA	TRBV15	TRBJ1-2	CATSSLGGYGYTF	TGTGCCACCAGCAGCTTGGGGGGCTATGGCTACACCTTC
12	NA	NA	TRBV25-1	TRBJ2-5	CASSFPEETQYF	TGTGCCAGCAGTTTTCCTGAAGAGACCCAGTACTTC
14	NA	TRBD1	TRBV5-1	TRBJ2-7	CASSGTGDSNEQYF	TGCGCCAGCAGCGGGACAGGGGATTCAAACGAGCAGTACTTC
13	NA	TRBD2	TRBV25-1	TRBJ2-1	CASSRLAGDGQFF	TGTGCCAGCAGCCGACTAGCGGGAGACGGGCAGTTCTTC
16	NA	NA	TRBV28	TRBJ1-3	CASSFFGGYSGNTIYF	TGTGCCAGCAGTTTTTTCGGGGGGTACTCTGGAAACACCATATATTTT
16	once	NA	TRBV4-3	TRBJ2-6	CASSPSGSSGANVLTF	TGCGCCAGCAGCCCTTCGGGAAGCTCTGGGGCCAACGTCCTGACTTTC
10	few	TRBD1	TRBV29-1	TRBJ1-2	CSVGDREYNF	TGCAGCGTTGGGGACAGGGAGTATAACTTC
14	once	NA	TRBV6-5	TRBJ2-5	CASSYAHTQETQYF	TGTGCCAGCAGTTACGCACATACGCAAGAGACCCAGTACTTC
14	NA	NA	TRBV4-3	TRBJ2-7	CASSQRRDTYEQYF	TGCGCCAGCAGCCAACGACGGGACACCTACGAGCAGTACTTC
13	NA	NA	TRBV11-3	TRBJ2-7	CASSLDLAHEQYF	TGTGCCAGCAGCTTAGATCTGGCCCACGAGCAGTACTTC
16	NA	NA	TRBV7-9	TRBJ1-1	CASSLARRGQNTEAFF	TGTGCCAGCAGCTTAGCTCGTCGCGGACAGAACACTGAAGCTTTCTTT
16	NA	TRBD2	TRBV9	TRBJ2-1	CASSPRLAGGPDEQFF	TGTGCCAGCAGCCCCAGACTCGCGGGGGGGCCAGATGAGCAGTTCTTC
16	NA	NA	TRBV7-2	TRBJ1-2	CASSLVSGRVNYGYTF	TGTGCCAGCAGCTTAGTTTCAGGCAGGGTGAACTATGGCTACACCTTC